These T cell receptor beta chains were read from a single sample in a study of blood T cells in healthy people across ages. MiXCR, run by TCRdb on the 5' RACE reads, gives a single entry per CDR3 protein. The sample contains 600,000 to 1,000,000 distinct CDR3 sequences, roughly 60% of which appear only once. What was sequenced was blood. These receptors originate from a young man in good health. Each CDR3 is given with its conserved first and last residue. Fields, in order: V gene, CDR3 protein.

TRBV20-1,CSARGQNREAYGYTF
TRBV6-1,CASTGRGSGANVLTF
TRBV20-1,CSARSDEFQYF
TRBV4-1,CASSQMGRLDSPLHF
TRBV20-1,CSARKESYNEQYF
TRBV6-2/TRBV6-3,CASSRNIHQTDTQYF
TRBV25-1,CASSVMNYEELFF
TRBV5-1,CASSLDVTYNEQFF
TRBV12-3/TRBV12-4,CASSLQGGRESPLHF
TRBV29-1,CSGFGGTPYGYTF
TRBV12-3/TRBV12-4,CASSWVPGRELSYERYF
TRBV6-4,CASSVLAGQETQYF
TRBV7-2,CASSSRYPSDGQPQHF
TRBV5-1,CASSLTGPYGYTF
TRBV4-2,CASSQVQGQETQYF
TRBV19,CASNPGTGASYEQYF
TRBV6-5,CASSYKPLGQGSNEQYF
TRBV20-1,CSAGNLGRTGAFF
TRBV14,CASSPHSGRVDNEQFF
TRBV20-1,CSAKQPYEQYF
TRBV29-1,CSAGGYEQYF
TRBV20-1,CSARAPTGDYREGYTF
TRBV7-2,CASGGLAGAVGELFF
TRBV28,CASIPGAPRNSPLHF
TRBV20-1,CSAREQRELNEQFF
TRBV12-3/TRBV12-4,CASSGIQGRAGELFF
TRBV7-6,CASSSVAGQGQNTEAFF
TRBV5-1,CASSLGRRSYEQYF
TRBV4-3,CASSQDLVSEAFF
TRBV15,CATSRVAGNFYEQYF
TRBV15,CATSNPGQTIYEQYF
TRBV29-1,CSVDRGRVGEAFF
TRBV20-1,CSARSTVVGSNSPLHF
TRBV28,CASSLSLAGGRDIQYF
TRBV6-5,CASSYSAANPYEQYF
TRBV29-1,CSVEDNISSYNEQFF
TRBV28,CASSIKGPGQPQHF
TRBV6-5,CASSYGNTDTQYF
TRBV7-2,CASSDDDRAEYF
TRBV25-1,CASSEYRGGASVAFF
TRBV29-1,CSVAPDRYQPQHF
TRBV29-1,CSVASILTSGNIQGDEQFF
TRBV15,CATGTSGYEQYF
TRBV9,CASSVGPLPQPQHF
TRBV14,CASSQNRGWAYNEQFF
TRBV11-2,CASSLRWDTQYF
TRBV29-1,CSGGQNFYNEQYF
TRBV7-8,CASSLANRLVNEQYF
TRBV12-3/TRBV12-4,CASSARDRGYGYTF
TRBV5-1,CASSGGVDTQYF
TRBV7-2,CASSYQSVEVYEQFF
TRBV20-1,CSATRLEQNQETQYF
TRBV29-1,CSVSHGQGASEAFF
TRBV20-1,CSGASGGAVETQYF